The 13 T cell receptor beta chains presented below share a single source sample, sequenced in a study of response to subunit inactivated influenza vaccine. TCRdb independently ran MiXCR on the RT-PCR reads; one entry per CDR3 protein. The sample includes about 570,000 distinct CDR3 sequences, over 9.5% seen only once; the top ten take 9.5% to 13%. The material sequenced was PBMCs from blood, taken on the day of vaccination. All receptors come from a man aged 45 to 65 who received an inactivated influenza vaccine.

The CDR3 is CSASDPPRRTKNNEQFF. CDR3 in DNA: TGCAGTGCTAGCGATCCCCCCCGAAGGACTAAAAACAATGAGCAGTTCTTC. The rearrangement links TRBV20-1 to TRBJ2-1; tentative D call: TRBD2 (6 bases). CDR1 DFQATT and CDR2 SNEGSKA come from the germline V gene (reference sequence). V lost 3 bases, J lost 5 bases, and 23 bases lay in between. This CDR3 comprises 17 residues.

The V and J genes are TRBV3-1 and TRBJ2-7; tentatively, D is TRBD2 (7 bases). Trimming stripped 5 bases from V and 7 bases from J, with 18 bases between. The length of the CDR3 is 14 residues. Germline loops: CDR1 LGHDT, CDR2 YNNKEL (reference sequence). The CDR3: CASSAFGGGREQYF. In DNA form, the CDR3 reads TGTGCCAGCAGCGCCTTCGGCGGGGGCCGGGAGCAGTACTTC.

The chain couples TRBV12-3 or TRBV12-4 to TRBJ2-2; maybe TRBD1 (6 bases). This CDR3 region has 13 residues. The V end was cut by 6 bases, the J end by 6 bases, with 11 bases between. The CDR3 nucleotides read TGTGCCAGCAGGGCAGGGGTCTCCGGGGAGCTGTTTTTT. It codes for CASRAGVSGELFF.

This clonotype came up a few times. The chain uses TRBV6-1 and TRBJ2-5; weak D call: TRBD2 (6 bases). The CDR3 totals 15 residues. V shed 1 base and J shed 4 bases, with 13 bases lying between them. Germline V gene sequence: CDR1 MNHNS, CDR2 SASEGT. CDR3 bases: TGTGCCAGCAGTGAAGTAGTTCCAGCGGGAGAGACCCAGTACTTC. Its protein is CASSEVVPAGETQYF.

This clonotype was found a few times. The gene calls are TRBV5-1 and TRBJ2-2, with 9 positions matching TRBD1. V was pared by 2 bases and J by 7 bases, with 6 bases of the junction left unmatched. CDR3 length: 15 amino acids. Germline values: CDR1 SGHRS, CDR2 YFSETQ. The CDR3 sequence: CASSLEGQGIGELFF. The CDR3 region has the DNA TGCGCCAGCAGCTTAGAGGGACAGGGAATCGGGGAGCTGTTTTTT. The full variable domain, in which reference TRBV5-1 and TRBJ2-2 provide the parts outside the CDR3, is KAGVTQTPRYLIKTRGQQVTLSCSPISGHRSVSWYQQTPGQGLQFLFEYFSETQRNKGNFPGRFSGRQFSNSRSEMNVSTLELGDSALYLCASSLEGQGIGELFFGEGSRLTVL.

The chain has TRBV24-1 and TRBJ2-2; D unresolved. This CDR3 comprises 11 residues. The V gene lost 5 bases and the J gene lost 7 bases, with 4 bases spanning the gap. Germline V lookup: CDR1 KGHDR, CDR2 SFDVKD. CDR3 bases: TGTGCCACCAGTGGCTTCGGGGAGCTGTTTTTT. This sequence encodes CATSGFGELFF.

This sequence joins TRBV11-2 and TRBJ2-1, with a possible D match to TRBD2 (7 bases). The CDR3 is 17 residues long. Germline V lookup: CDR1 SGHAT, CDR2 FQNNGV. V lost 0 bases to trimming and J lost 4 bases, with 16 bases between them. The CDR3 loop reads CASSLDWGGLGYNEQFF. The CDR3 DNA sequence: TGTGCCAGCAGCTTAGATTGGGGGGGCTTAGGATACAATGAGCAGTTCTTC.

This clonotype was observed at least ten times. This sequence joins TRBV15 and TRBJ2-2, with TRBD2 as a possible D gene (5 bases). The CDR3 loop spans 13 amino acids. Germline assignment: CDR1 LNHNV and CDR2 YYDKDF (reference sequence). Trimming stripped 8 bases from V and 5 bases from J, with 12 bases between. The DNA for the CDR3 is TGTGCCACCCTAGGAGGTATAACCGGGGAGCTGTTTTTT. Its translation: CATLGGITGELFF.

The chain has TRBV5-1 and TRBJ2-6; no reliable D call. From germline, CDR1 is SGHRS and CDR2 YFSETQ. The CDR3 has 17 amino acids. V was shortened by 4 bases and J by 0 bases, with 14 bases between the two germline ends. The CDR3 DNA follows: TGCGCCAGCAGCCCTCAAAGTAGGGTCTCTGGGGCCAACGTCCTGACTTTC. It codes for CASSPQSRVSGANVLTF.

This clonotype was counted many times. The CDR3 spells CSVQQDYEQYF. Written as DNA, the CDR3 is TGCAGCGTGCAACAAGATTACGAGCAGTACTTC. The gene calls are TRBV29-1 and TRBJ2-7; D gene uncertain. The length of the CDR3 is 11 residues. V lost 6 bases and J lost 4, with 10 bases in between. Germline-derived CDR1 and CDR2 are SQVTM and ANQGSEA.

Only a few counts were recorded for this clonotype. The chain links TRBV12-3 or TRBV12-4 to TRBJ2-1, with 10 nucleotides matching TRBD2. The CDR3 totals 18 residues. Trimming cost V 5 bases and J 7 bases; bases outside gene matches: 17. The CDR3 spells CASSPPIGSGRSRNEQFF. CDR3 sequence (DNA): TGTGCCAGCAGTCCCCCGATAGGTAGCGGGAGGTCTCGGAATGAGCAGTTCTTC.

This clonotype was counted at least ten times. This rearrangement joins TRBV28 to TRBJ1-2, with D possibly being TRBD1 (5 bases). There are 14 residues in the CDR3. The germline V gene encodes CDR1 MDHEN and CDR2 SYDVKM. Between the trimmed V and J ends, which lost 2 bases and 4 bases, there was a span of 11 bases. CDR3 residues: CASSLPGIIYGYTF. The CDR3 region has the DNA TGTGCCAGCAGTTTACCAGGGATTATCTATGGCTACACCTTC.

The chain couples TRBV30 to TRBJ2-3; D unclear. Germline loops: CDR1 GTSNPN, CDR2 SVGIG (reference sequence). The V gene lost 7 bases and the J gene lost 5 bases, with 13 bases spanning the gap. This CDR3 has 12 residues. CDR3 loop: CASQRPLDTQYF. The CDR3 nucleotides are TGTGCCTCCCAACGTCCTTTAGATACGCAGTATTTT.